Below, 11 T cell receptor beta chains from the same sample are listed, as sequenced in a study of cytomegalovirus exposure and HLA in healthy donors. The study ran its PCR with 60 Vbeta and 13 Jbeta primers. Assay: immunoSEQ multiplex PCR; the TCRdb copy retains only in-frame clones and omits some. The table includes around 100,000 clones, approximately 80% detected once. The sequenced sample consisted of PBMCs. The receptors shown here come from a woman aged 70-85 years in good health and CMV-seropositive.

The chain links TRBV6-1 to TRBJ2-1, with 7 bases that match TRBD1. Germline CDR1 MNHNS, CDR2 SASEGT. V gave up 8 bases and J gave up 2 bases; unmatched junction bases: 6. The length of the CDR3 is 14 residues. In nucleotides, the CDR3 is TGTGCCAGCCGAGAGGGACAGCCCTACAATGAGCAGTTCTTC. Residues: CASREGQPYNEQFF.

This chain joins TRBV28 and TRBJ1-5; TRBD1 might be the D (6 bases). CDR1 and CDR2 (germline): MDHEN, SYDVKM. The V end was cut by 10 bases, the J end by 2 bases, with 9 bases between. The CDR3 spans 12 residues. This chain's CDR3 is CAISGGNQPQHF. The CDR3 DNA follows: TGTGCCATCTCAGGGGGCAATCAGCCCCAGCATTTT.

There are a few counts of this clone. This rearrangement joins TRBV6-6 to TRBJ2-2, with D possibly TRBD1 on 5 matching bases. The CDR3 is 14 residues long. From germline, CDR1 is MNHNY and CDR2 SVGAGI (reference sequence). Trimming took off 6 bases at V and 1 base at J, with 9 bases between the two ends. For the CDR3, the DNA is TGTGCCAGCAGCTCCGGACAGAACACCGGGGAGCTGTTTTTT. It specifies CASSSGQNTGELFF.

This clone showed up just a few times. CDR3 DNA sequence: TGCGCCAGCAGCCAAAAGTCAGCGGGGGACGGTACAGATACGCAGTATTTT. Protein: CASSQKSAGDGTDTQYF. This chain joins TRBV4-3 and TRBJ2-3; 8 positions match TRBD2. Germline V CDR1 and CDR2: LGHNA, YSLEER. V was pared by 2 bases and J by 3 bases, with 10 bases of the junction left unmatched. This CDR3 region has 17 residues.

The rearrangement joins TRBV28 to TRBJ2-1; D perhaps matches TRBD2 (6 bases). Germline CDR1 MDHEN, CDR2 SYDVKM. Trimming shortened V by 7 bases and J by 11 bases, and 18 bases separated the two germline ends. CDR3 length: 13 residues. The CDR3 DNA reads TGTGCCAGCACCAATAACGGACTACCCCAGCAGTTCTTC. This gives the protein CASTNNGLPQQFF.

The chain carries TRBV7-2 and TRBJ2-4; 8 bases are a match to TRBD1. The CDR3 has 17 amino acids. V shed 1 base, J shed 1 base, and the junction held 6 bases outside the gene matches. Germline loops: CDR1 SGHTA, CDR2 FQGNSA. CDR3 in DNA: TGTGCCAGCAGCTTAGAGGCAGGGGGCGGGGCCAAAAACATTCAGTACTTC. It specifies CASSLEAGGGAKNIQYF.

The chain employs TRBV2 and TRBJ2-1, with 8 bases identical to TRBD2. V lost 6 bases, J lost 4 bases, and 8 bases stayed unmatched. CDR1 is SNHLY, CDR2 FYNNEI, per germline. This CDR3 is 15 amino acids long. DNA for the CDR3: TGTGCCAGCAGGGCCCAGAGCGGGAGTTACAATGAGCAGTTCTTC. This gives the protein CASRAQSGSYNEQFF.

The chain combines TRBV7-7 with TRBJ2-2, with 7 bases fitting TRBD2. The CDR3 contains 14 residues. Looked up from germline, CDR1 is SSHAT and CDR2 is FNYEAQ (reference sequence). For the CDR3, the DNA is TGTGCATCGCGGAGGCGGGAGAATCTCGGGGAGCTGTTTTTT. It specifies CASRRRENLGELFF. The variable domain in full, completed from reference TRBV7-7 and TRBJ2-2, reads GAGVSQSPRYKVTKRGQDVTLRCDPISSHATLYWYQQALGQGPEFLTYFNYEAQPDKSGLPSDRFSAERPEGSISTLTIQRTEQRDSAMYRCASRRRENLGELFFGEGSRLTVL.

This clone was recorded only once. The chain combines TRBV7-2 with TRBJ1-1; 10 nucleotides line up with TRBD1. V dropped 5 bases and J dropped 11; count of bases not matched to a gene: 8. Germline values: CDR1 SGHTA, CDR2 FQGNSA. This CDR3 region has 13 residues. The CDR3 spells CASSPLRTGGAFF. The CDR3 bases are TGTGCCAGCAGCCCCCTCCGGACAGGGGGGGCTTTCTTT.

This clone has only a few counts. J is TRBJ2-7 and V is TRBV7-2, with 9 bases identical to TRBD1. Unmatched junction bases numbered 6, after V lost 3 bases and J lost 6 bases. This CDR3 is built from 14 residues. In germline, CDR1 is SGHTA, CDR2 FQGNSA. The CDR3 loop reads CASSFLGDRAEQYF. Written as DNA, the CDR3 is TGTGCCAGCAGCTTTCTCGGGGACAGGGCCGAGCAGTACTTC.

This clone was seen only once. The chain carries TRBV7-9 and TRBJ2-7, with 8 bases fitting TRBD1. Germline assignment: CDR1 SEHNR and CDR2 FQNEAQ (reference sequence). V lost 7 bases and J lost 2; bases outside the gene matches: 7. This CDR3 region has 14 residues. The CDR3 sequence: CASKGQDLTYEQYF. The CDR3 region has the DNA TGTGCCAGCAAGGGACAGGACCTAACCTACGAGCAGTACTTC.